This T cell receptor (beta chain) was obtained from a study of OX40 agonist ivuxolimab in advanced cancers. Broadly, across the study: Ivuxolimab was a fully human IgG2 agonistic monoclonal antibody targeting the costimulatory receptor OX40 (CD134). Patients were allowed to have had prior anti-PD-1, anti-PD-L1 or anti-CTLA-4 therapy, and 40% to 45% of the dose-escalation patients had previously received checkpoint inhibitors. Partial responses occurred in three dose-escalation patients: two with cutaneous melanoma and one with hepatocellular carcinoma. Intravenous ivuxolimab was administered to patients every 2 weeks at six dose levels: 0.01, 0.1, 0.3, 1.5, 3 and 10 mg/kg. Peripheral TCRbeta sequencing aimed to test whether ivuxolimab altered TCR sequence diversity and caused clonal T-cell expansion. The monotherapy dose-escalation portion (N ≈ 52 patients) of the phase I ivuxolimab trial is reported in the paper. Among the roughly 52 dose-escalation patients, around 20 had hepatocellular carcinoma, approximately 15 melanoma, 9 renal cell carcinoma and 9 head and neck cancer. In the dose-escalation cohort, approximately 83% of patients were male, and the mean age was around 60 years with a range of 23 to 79. Results the study describes overall, beyond this receptor: Low levels of normalized T-cell clonal expansion were also shown by some nonresponding patients. Which antigens the clonally expanded peripheral T cells were specific for was not determined. In the 0.1-3.0 mg/kg groups, partial responders were among the patients with the lowest normalized peripheral clonal expansion, particularly in CD8+ T cells. At doses of 0.1 to 3.0 mg/kg, clonal expansion of both CD4+ and CD8+ blood T cells was observed from baseline to week 6. On average, CD8+ T cells showed more expanded clones than CD4+ T cells after ivuxolimab.

To sequence the TCRbeta CDR3 region, genomic DNA was isolated from the sorted cells. The immunoSEQ Assay was used to sequence the TCRbeta CDR3 regions. This is the immuneACCESS table as TCRdb keeps it, with only in-frame sequences that have V and J called. A part of the clones is gone; compared with another copy, unresolved V genes explain less than half, and the rest is unexplained. The sample table records about 48,000 clones; 65% to 85% of these occur just once. 1.1% of the sample comes from the top ten. The trial excluded patients who had a history of autoimmune disease or were on systemic immunosuppression. In every dose cohort, peripheral blood was drawn for TCR sequencing at baseline, cycle 4 day 1, and cycle 7 day 1. Samples were obtained from an open-label, multicenter, first-in-human phase I dose-escalation trial of ivuxolimab. Adults with locally advanced or metastatic melanoma, renal cell, hepatocellular, or head and neck squamous cell carcinoma were enrolled in the trial. Before TCR sequencing, CD4+ T cells and CD8+ T cells from peripheral blood were sorted into separate populations.

The germline V gene specifies SGHDT as CDR1 and YYEEEE as CDR2. The CDR3 runs 14 amino acids, cysteine and phenylalanine included. Only the CDR3 DNA is retained, 42 bases long and in frame from the first base. V was cut back by 1 base and J by 2 bases, leaving a gap of 9 bases between them. On this clone itself: Its antigen has not been determined. No clone much larger than this one lies a single base away; base qualities are absent.

The sequenced sample was CD4+ or CD8+ T cells sorted from blood, obtained in a trial of the OX40 agonist ivuxolimab. The sequence links TRBV5-6 to TRBJ1-2, with the identity of the D gene unclear. The clonotype comes from an adult with an advanced solid tumor such as melanoma, head and neck, liver or kidney cancer. The DNA reads TGTGCCAGCAGCTTGATCCAGGACAACTATGGCTACACCTTC. This encodes CASSLIQDNYGYTF.